This TCR beta chain was profiled in a study of CD8 T cells in Susac syndrome. Sequencing of TCR beta drew on CD8+ and CD4+ T cells from blood. TEMRA cells were FACS-enriched, while CD8+ and CD4+ T cells were negatively isolated. CDR3 size: 13 residues. CDR1 and CDR2 from the germline V gene are DFQATT and SNEGSKA (reference sequence). V lost 7 bases to trimming and J lost 0 bases, with 13 bases between them. RNA in amounts of roughly 0.45 to 1 ug was reverse transcribed with random hexamers. The immunoSEQ assay covered 54 Vbeta and 13 Jbeta segments for CDR3. TCRdb processed the immunoSEQ multiplex PCR reads anew with MiXCR; each CDR3 protein has one entry. The table includes 170,000 or so distinct CDR3 sequences, about 94% detected once.

The chain joins TRBV20-1 to TRBJ2-7; D assignment may be TRBD1 or TRBD2 (6 bases each). Material for sequencing was CD4+ T cells from PBMCs. The TCR originated in a human donor with multiple sclerosis. CDR3 sequence reads: CSVRGGSSYEQYF. CDR3 coding DNA: TGCAGTGTTCGAGGGGGGAGCTCCTACGAGCAGTACTTC.